Listed below are T cell receptor beta chains from one sample, sequenced in a study of blood T cell repertoires in COVID-19. TCRdb's table, derived via immunoSEQ multiplex PCR, lists solely in-frame clones and lacks some. The sample has about 140,000 clones; 75% to 90% are singletons. Sequencing was carried out using PBMCs or T cells enriched from blood (not recorded which). The receptor set was obtained from a man aged 55 to 69 who had recovered from COVID-19. Each CDR3 is given with its conserved first and last residue. A D gene is named only where the DNA matches it firmly. Only some rows state a clone size, as once, few, many or a class for expanded clones.

D gene | J gene | clone size | V gene | CDR3 protein | CDR3 DNA
TRBD1 | TRBJ2-7 | . | TRBV19 | CASSYPGQDYEQYF | TGTGCCAGTAGTTACCCGGGACAGGACTACGAGCAGTACTTC
. | TRBJ2-7 | once | TRBV6-5 | CASSYAQGTPYEQYF | TGTGCCAGCAGTTACGCTCAGGGGACCCCCTACGAGCAGTACTTC
TRBD1 | TRBJ1-3 | . | TRBV18 | CASSLQGSPGNTIYF | TGTGCCAGCTCACTACAGGGGTCCCCTGGAAACACCATATATTTT
TRBD2 | TRBJ2-1 | . | TRBV28 | CASRSGLAYNEQFF | TGTGCCAGCCGCTCGGGACTAGCCTACAATGAGCAGTTCTTC
TRBD2 | TRBJ2-1 | . | TRBV18 | CPDGLADGNNEQFF | TGCCCAGACGGACTAGCGGACGGGAACAATGAGCAGTTCTTC
TRBD2 | TRBJ2-7 | . | TRBV5-1 | CASSLGEGLAPQYF | TGCGCCAGCAGCTTGGGGGAGGGTTTGGCCCCGCAGTACTTC
. | TRBJ1-2 | . | TRBV7-9 | CASSLGQNYGYTF | TGTGCCAGCAGCTTGGGACAAAACTATGGCTACACCTTC
. | TRBJ1-1 | . | TRBV19 | CASSIFPNSEAFF | TGTGCCAGTAGTATTTTTCCCAACAGTGAAGCTTTCTTT
TRBD1 | TRBJ1-4 | . | TRBV4-1 | CASSPRDSQNEKLFF | TGCGCCAGCAGCCCCCGGGACAGCCAAAATGAAAAACTGTTTTTT
TRBD1 | TRBJ2-2 | . | TRBV5-8 | CASSWTGQGAGELFF | TGTGCCAGCAGCTGGACGGGACAGGGTGCCGGGGAGCTGTTTTTT
TRBD2 | TRBJ2-7 | . | TRBV9 | CASRSGRAELGAYEQYF | TGTGCCAGCAGAAGCGGGAGGGCCGAGTTAGGTGCCTACGAGCAGTACTTC
. | TRBJ2-7 | . | TRBV7-2 | CASSHGQGYEQYF | TGTGCCAGCAGCCACGGGCAGGGCTACGAGCAGTACTTC
. | TRBJ1-1 | . | TRBV5-1 | CASSLNGDRSGAFF | TGCGCCAGCAGCTTGAACGGAGACAGGAGCGGAGCTTTCTTT
. | TRBJ2-2 | few | TRBV10-1 | CASSSGSGELFF | TGCGCCAGCAGCTCAGGGTCCGGGGAGCTGTTTTTT
. | TRBJ1-2 | . | TRBV12-3/TRBV12-4 | CASSIRGYGYTF | TGTGCCAGCAGTATAAGAGGATATGGCTACACCTTC
TRBD1 | TRBJ2-7 | . | TRBV18 | CASSPRDRSYEQYF | TGTGCCAGCTCACCCCGGGACAGGTCCTACGAGCAGTACTTC
TRBD1 | TRBJ1-5 | . | TRBV11-2 | CASKKQGAGQPQHF | TGTGCCAGCAAGAAACAGGGGGCCGGCCAGCCCCAGCATTTT
TRBD1 | TRBJ1-1 | . | TRBV15 | CATSRDALDRGTFF | TGTGCCACCAGCAGAGATGCCCTGGACAGGGGAACTTTCTTT
. | TRBJ2-7 | . | TRBV5-4 | CASSLVGVEQYF | TGTGCCAGCAGCTTGGTAGGAGTCGAGCAGTACTTC
. | TRBJ1-3 | once | TRBV11-2 | CASSQGLNSGNTIYF | TGTGCCAGCAGCCAAGGACTCAACTCTGGAAACACCATATATTTT
. | TRBJ2-1 | few | TRBV29-1 | CSARGRGNEQFF | TGCAGCGCTCGAGGGAGGGGGAATGAGCAGTTCTTC
TRBD1 | TRBJ1-2 | once | TRBV9 | CASSVDLGETGGKGYTF | TGTGCCAGCAGCGTAGACCTCGGGGAGACAGGGGGGAAGGGCTACACCTTC
TRBD2 | TRBJ2-3 | . | TRBV5-1 | CASSVLAGATDTQYF | TGCGCCAGCAGCGTTTTAGCGGGAGCCACAGATACGCAGTATTTT
. | TRBJ1-2 | . | TRBV5-3 | CARSRDAPEGYYGYTF | TGTGCCAGAAGCCGTGACGCTCCCGAGGGATACTATGGCTACACCTTC
. | TRBJ2-7 | . | TRBV28 | CASSFPSTDEQYF | TGTGCCAGCAGTTTTCCTAGCACCGACGAGCAGTACTTC
. | TRBJ1-5 | . | TRBV4-2 | CASSTGSNQPQHF | TGTGCCAGCAGCACAGGTAGCAATCAGCCCCAGCATTTT
. | TRBJ2-7 | . | TRBV3-1/TRBV3-2 | CASSSLTAEDEQYF | TGTGCCAGCAGTTCCCTGACAGCTGAAGACGAGCAGTACTTC
TRBD2 | TRBJ2-2 | . | TRBV28 | CASSLVVAGGPVAGELFF | TGTGCCAGCAGTTTAGTGGTAGCGGGAGGGCCCGTGGCCGGGGAGCTGTTTTTT
TRBD2 | TRBJ2-7 | . | TRBV5-4 | CASSSSGSFHEQYF | TGTGCCAGCAGCTCCAGCGGGAGTTTCCACGAGCAGTACTTC
. | TRBJ2-3 | . | TRBV28 | CASSLLSGLTDTQYF | TGTGCCAGCAGTTTACTTAGCGGCCTCACAGATACGCAGTATTTT
. | TRBJ1-5 | . | TRBV4-2 | CASSQGTEGQPQHF | TGTGCCAGCAGCCAAGGGACAGAGGGTCAGCCCCAGCATTTT
. | TRBJ2-7 | once | TRBV11-2 | CASSLVAGYEQYF | TGTGCCAGCAGCTTAGTCGCGGGCTACGAGCAGTACTTC
TRBD1 | TRBJ1-2 | . | TRBV28 | CASSPDRGLSGYTF | TGTGCCAGCAGCCCGGACAGGGGGCTGTCTGGCTACACCTTC
. | TRBJ1-4 | . | TRBV19 | CASSSYRERTEKLFF | TGTGCCAGTAGTTCCTACAGGGAGCGGACTGAAAAACTGTTTTTT
. | TRBJ2-1 | . | TRBV5-5 | CASSPDYPSGIYNEQFF | TGTGCCAGCAGCCCAGACTATCCGAGCGGCATATACAATGAGCAGTTCTTC
. | TRBJ2-2 | . | TRBV21-1 | CASSSTGNPVRETGELFF | TGTGCCAGCAGCAGTACCGGGAACCCGGTGAGGGAAACCGGGGAGCTGTTTTTT
TRBD1 | TRBJ1-5 | once | TRBV28 | CASAQGAVNQPQHF | TGTGCCAGCGCCCAGGGGGCTGTCAATCAGCCCCAGCATTTT
TRBD2 | TRBJ2-1 | . | TRBV7-9 | CASSRLGTSGYNEQFF | TGTGCCAGCAGCCGTCTCGGGACTAGCGGCTACAATGAGCAGTTCTTC
. | TRBJ1-1 | . | TRBV13 | CASSLRKNTEAFF | TGTGCCAGCAGCCTTAGAAAGAACACTGAAGCTTTCTTT
. | TRBJ1-5 | . | TRBV2 | CASSEGRQPQHF | TGTGCCAGCAGTGAAGGTCGGCAGCCCCAGCATTTT
. | TRBJ2-1 | . | TRBV9 | CASSVWGDEQFF | TGTGCCAGCAGCGTATGGGGCGATGAGCAGTTCTTC
TRBD1 | TRBJ1-2 | . | TRBV5-1 | CASSLAGTGAVYGYTF | TGCGCCAGCAGCTTGGCCGGGACAGGGGCGGTCTATGGCTACACCTTC
TRBD1 | TRBJ1-1 | . | TRBV29-1 | CSVATGEYTEAFF | TGCAGCGTCGCCACAGGGGAATACACTGAAGCTTTCTTT
. | TRBJ1-5 | . | TRBV6-5 | CASSGGLGQPQHF | TGTGCCAGCAGCGGAGGGTTGGGTCAGCCCCAGCATTTT